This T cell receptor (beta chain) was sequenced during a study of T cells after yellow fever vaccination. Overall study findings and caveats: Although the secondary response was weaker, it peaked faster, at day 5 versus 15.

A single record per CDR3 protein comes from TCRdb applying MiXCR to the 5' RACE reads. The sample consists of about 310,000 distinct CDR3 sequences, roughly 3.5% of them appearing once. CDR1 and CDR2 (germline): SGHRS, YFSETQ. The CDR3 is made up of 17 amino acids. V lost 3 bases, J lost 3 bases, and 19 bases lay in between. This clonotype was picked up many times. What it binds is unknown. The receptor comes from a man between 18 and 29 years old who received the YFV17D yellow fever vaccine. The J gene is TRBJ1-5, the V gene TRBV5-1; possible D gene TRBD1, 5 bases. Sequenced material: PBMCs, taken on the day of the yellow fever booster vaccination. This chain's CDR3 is CASSSFVRRDHNQPQHF. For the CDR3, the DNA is TGCGCCAGCAGCTCCTTCGTGAGGAGGGACCACAATCAGCCCCAGCATTTT.